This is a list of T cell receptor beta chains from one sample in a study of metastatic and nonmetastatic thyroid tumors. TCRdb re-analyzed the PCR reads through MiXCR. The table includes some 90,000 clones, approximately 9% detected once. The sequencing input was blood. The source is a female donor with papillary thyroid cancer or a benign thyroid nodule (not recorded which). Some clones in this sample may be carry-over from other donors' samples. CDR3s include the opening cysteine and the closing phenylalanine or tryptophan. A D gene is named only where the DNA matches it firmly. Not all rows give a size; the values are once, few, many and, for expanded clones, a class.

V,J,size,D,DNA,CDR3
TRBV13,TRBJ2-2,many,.,TGTGCCAGCAGCTTATTCCCTTCACTAGCCCAAGGGGACACCGGGGAGCTGTTTTTT,CASSLFPSLAQGDTGELFF
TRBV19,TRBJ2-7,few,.,TGTGCCAGTAGTGGAACGGTGGCCTCCTACGAGCAGTACTTC,CASSGTVASYEQYF
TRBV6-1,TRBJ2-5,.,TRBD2,TGTGCCAGCAGATACGCGGGGGGCGAAAGGGAGACCCAGTACTTC,CASRYAGGERETQYF
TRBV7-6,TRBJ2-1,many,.,TGTGCCAGCAGCTTAGGGATGGGTGGAGGCAATGAGCAGTTCTTC,CASSLGMGGGNEQFF
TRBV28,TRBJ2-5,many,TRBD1,TGTGCCAGCAGTTCGACAGGGGTGGAGACCCAGTACTTC,CASSSTGVETQYF
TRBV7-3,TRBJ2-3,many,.,TGTGCCAGCAGCTTACGCCGGGGGGCCGCAGATACGCAGTATTTT,CASSLRRGAADTQYF
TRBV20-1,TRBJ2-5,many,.,TGCAGTGCTAGGGCCTCAGGGAAAGAGACCCAGTACTTC,CSARASGKETQYF
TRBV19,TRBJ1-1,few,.,TGTGCCAGTAGGACGGGGCCGCCCCTAATAATGAACACTGAAGCTTTCTTT,CASRTGPPLIMNTEAFF
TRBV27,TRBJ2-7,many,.,TGTGCCAGCAGTCCCAACTACGAGCAGTACTTC,CASSPNYEQYF
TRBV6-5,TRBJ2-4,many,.,TGTGCCAGCAGTTACAGGGCGGGGGCCAAAAACATTCAGTACTTC,CASSYRAGAKNIQYF
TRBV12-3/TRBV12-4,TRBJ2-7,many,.,TGTGCCAGCAGTTTAGTTGGAGAGCAGTACTTC,CASSLVGEQYF
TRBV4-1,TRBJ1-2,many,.,TGCGCCAGCAGCCAAGGCGGAGGTCAAAGCTACACCTTC,CASSQGGGQSYTF
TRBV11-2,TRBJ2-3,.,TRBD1,TGTGCCAGCAGCTCGACAGGGCTCCTCACAGATACGCAGTATTTT,CASSSTGLLTDTQYF
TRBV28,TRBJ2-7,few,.,TGTGCCAGCAGACGAACCCAGGGTGGGCCCCTCTACGAGCAGTACTTC,CASRRTQGGPLYEQYF
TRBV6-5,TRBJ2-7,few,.,TGTGCCAGCAGTTCCTTTGCCGGGTACGAGCAGTACTTC,CASSSFAGYEQYF
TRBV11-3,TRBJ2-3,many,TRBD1,TGTGCCAGCAGCCCGAAGACAGGGTCGGATACGCAGTATTTT,CASSPKTGSDTQYF